The 8 T cell receptor beta chains in this list originate from one sample, sequenced in a study of blood T cells in healthy people across ages. With a J-beta primer mix and a sample-barcoded 5' primer, a second PCR ran roughly 6 to 11 cycles. TCRdb analysed the 5' RACE reads with MiXCR anew, one entry per CDR3 protein. The sample comprises around 500,000 distinct CDR3 sequences, about 28% of which are singletons, and 3.6% rests with the top ten. These data also featured in a second study, about T cells of mothers and their children.

Sequencing used blood. The receptors originated from a boy aged 2 to 9 in good health.

About this clonotype: The junction departs from germline at one end; a sequencing error may be responsible. The V call is TRBV5-6, the J call TRBJ1-4, with D tentatively TRBD1 (6 bases). The V gene's germline CDR1 is SGHDT and CDR2 YYEEEE. The CDR3 runs 16 residues. The CDR3 nucleotides are TGTGCCAGCAGCTCCCGGGTGGGACACCGGAATGGAAAACTGTTTTTT. Protein sequence: CASSSRVGHRNGKLFF.

The gene calls are TRBV10-3 and TRBJ1-4; D unclear. Trimming removed 0 bases at V and 7 bases at J, with 3 bases between. Germline V CDR1 and CDR2: ENHRY, SYGVKD. The CDR3 runs 12 residues. The CDR3 coding sequence is TGTGCCATCAGTGAGTCGGGTGAAAAACTGTTTTTT. Translated: CAISESGEKLFF.

This clonotype was counted only a few times. The chain couples TRBV20-1 to TRBJ2-1; TRBD1 matches 9 bases. The CDR3 runs to 14 residues. Germline CDR1 and CDR2: DFQATT and SNEGSKA (reference sequence). The V and J ends lost 4 bases and 4 bases, in that order; junction bases with no gene match: 5. This CDR3 is CSAKPGQGYNEQFF. CDR3 nucleotide sequence: TGCAGTGCTAAGCCGGGACAGGGATACAATGAGCAGTTCTTC.

V usage is TRBV2 and J usage is TRBJ2-3; 7 bases fit TRBD1. The J segment lost 2 bases and the V segment lost 6 bases, leaving 8 bases of the junction unmatched. Germline assignment: CDR1 SNHLY and CDR2 FYNNEI. The CDR3 is 15 residues long. The CDR3, as DNA: TGTGCCAGCAGGACCGGGACAGCGATCACAGATACGCAGTATTTT. Amino acids: CASRTGTAITDTQYF.

V usage is TRBV9 and J usage is TRBJ2-7; 13 nucleotides match TRBD2. Germline CDR1 SGDLS, CDR2 YYNGEE. V lost 4 bases to trimming and J lost 5 bases; unmatched junction nucleotides: 3. This CDR3 has 14 amino acids. The CDR3: CASSTGLAGDEQYF. The CDR3 DNA sequence: TGTGCCAGCAGCACCGGACTAGCGGGAGACGAGCAGTACTTC.

The rearrangement links TRBV12-3 or TRBV12-4 to TRBJ2-3; 13 positions agree with TRBD2. The CDR3 extends over 16 amino acids. V lost 4 bases and J lost 2; bases outside the gene matches: 3. The chain's CDR3 is CASSSTSGGLTDTQYF. DNA for the CDR3: TGTGCCAGCAGTTCGACTAGCGGGGGGCTCACAGATACGCAGTATTTT.

The chain carries TRBV20-1 and TRBJ2-1; a possible D gene is TRBD2 (5 bases). V lost 7 bases and J 2 bases, leaving 9 bases between the germline ends. The length of the CDR3 is 12 residues. Looked up from germline, CDR1 is DFQATT and CDR2 is SNEGSKA (reference sequence). For the CDR3, the DNA is TGCAGTGTGGTGGGAGCCTACAATGAGCAGTTCTTC. Its translation is CSVVGAYNEQFF.

This clonotype was found a few times. The gene calls are TRBV4-2 and TRBJ2-7; D may match TRBD1 or TRBD2 (6 bases each). With 0 bases removed from V and 3 bases from J, the gap between germline ends came to 9 bases. Germline CDR1 LGHNA, CDR2 YNFKEQ. The CDR3 covers 14 residues. CDR3 sequence reads: CASSQEGGLYEQYF. In DNA, the CDR3 is TGTGCCAGCAGCCAAGAGGGGGGCCTCTACGAGCAGTACTTC.